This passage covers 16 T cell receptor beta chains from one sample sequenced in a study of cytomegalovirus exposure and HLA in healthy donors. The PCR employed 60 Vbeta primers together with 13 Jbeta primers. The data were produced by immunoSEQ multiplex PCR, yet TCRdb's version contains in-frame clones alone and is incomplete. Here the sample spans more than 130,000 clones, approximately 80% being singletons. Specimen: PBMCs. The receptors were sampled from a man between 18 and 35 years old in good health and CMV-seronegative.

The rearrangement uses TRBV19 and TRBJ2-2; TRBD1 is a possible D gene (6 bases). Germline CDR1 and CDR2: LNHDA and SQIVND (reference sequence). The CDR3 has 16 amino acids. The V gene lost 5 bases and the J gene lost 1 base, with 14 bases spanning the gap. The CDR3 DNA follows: TGTGCCAGTAGTCCCAGGACAGCCGTGAACACCGGGGAGCTGTTTTTT. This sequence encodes CASSPRTAVNTGELFF.

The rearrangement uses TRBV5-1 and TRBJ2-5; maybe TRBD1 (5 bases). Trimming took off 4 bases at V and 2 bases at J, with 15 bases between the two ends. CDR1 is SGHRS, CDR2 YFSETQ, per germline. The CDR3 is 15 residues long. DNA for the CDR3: TGCGCCAGCAGCCCTGGTAGACAGTCACAAGAGACCCAGTACTTC. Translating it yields CASSPGRQSQETQYF. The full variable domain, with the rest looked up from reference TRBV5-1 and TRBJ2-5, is KAGVTQTPRYLIKTRGQQVTLSCSPISGHRSVSWYQQTPGQGLQFLFEYFSETQRNKGNFPGRFSGRQFSNSRSEMNVSTLELGDSALYLCASSPGRQSQETQYFGPGTRLLVL.

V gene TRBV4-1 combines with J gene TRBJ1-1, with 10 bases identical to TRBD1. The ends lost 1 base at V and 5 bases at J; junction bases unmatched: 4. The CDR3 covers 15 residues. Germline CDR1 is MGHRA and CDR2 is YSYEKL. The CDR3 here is CASSQVTGGRTEAFF. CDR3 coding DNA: TGCGCCAGCAGCCAAGTGACAGGGGGCCGGACTGAAGCTTTCTTT.

The CDR3 DNA follows: TGTGCCAGCAGTTACAGTGAGCGTCGAGAGACCCAGTACTTC. Translating gives CASSYSERRETQYF. The genes are TRBV6-5 and TRBJ2-5; D gene ambiguous. Germline CDR1 reads MNHEY; CDR2 reads SVGAGI. The CDR3 is made up of 14 amino acids. With 2 bases removed from V and 4 bases from J, the gap between germline ends came to 11 bases.

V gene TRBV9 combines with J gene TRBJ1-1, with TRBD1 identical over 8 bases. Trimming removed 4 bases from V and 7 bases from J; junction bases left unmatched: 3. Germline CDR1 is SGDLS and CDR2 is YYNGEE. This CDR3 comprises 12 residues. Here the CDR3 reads CASSRTGLEAFF. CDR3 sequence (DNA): TGTGCCAGCAGCCGGACAGGGCTTGAAGCTTTCTTT.

The CDR3 DNA reads as TGTGCCAGTGCCGAGTCTACAGGGCCCTCCTACAATGAGCAGTTCTTC. Translation: CASAESTGPSYNEQFF. This chain links TRBV19 with TRBJ2-1; a possible D gene is TRBD1 (6 bases). V shed 8 bases and J shed 0 bases, with 17 bases lying between them. The CDR3 loop spans 16 amino acids. Germline-derived CDR1 and CDR2 are LNHDA and SQIVND (reference sequence).

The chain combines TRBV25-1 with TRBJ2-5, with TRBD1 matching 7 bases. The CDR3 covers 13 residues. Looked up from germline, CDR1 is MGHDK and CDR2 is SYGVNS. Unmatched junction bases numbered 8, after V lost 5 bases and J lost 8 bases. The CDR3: CASSNRDSGTQYF. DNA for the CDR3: TGTGCCAGCAGTAACCGGGACAGTGGAACCCAGTACTTC.

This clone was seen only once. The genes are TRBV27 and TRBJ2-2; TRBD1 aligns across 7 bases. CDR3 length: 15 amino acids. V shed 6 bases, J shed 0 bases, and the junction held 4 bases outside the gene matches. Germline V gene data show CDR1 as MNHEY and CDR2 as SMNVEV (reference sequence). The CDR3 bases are TGTGCCAGCAGGACCGGGACAGCGAACACCGGGGAGCTGTTTTTT. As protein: CASRTGTANTGELFF.

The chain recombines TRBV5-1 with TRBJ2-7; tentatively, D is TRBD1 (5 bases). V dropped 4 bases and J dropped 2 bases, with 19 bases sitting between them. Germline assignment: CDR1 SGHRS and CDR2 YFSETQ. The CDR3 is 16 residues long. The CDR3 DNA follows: TGCGCCAGCAGCCCGACCTTATTGACAGACACCTACGAGCAGTACTTC. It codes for CASSPTLLTDTYEQYF.

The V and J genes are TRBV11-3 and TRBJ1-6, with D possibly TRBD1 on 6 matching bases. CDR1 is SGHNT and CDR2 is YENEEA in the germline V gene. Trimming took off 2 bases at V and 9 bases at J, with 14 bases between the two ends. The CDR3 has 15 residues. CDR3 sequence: CASSLLSGGGSPLHF. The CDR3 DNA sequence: TGTGCCAGCAGCTTATTATCTGGGGGCGGTTCACCCCTCCACTTT.

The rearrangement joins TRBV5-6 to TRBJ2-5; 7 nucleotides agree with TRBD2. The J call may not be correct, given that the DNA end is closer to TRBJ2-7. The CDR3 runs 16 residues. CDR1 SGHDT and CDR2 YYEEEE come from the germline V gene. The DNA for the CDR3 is TGTGCCAGCAGCTCTGGGATTACGGGAGGCATGGACGAGCAGTACTTC. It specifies CASSSGITGGMDEQYF.

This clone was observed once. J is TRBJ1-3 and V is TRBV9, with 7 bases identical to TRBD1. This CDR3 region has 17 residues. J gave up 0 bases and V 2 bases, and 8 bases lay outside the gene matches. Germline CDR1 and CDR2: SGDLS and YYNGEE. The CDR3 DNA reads TGTGCCAGCAGCGTTCAGGTCGAGGGGGCCTCTGGAAACACCATATATTTT. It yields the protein CASSVQVEGASGNTIYF.

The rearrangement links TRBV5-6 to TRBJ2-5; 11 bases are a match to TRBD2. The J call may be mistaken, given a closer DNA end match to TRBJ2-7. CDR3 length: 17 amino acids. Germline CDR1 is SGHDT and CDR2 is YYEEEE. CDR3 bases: TGTGCCAGCAGCTTGCGACTAGCGGGATTGAGCTCCTACGAGCAGTACTTC. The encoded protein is CASSLRLAGLSSYEQYF.

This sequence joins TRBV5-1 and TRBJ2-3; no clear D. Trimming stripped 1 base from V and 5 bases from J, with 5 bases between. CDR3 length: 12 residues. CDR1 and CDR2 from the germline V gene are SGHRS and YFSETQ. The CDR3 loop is CASSLSGDTQYF. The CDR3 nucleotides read TGCGCCAGCAGCTTGTCCGGAGATACGCAGTATTTT.

CDR3 bases: TGTGCCTGGAGGGATAAAAACTCGAGGGATTCACCCCTCCACTTT. Translating gives CAWRDKNSRDSPLHF. The chain combines TRBV30 with TRBJ1-6; D not resolved. The germline V gene encodes CDR1 GTSNPN and CDR2 SVGIG (reference sequence). The length of the CDR3 is 15 residues. Between the trimmed V and J ends, which lost 3 bases and 8 bases, there was a span of 17 bases.

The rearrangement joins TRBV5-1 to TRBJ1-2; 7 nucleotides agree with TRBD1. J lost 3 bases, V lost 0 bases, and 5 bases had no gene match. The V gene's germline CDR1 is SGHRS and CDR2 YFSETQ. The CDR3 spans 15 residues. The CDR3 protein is CASSLVRQGDYGYTF. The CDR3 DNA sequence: TGCGCCAGCAGCTTGGTCCGGCAGGGGGACTATGGCTACACCTTC.